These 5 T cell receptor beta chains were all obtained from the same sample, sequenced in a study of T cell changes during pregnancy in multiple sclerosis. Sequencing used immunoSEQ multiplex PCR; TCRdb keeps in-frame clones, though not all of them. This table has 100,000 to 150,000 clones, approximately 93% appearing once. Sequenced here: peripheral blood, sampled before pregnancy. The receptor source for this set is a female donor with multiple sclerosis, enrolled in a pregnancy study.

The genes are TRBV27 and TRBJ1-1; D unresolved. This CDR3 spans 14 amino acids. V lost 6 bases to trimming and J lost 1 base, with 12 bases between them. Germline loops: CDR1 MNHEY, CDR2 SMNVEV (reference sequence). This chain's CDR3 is CASRLLSGNTEAFF. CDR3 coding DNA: TGTGCCAGCAGGCTCCTTTCGGGGAACACTGAAGCTTTCTTT.

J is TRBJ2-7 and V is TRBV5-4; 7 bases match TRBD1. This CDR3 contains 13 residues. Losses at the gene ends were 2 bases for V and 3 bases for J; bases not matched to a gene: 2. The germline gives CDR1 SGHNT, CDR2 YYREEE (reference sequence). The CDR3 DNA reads TGTGCCAGCAGCTTCGGGACAGTCTACGAGCAGTACTTC. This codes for CASSFGTVYEQYF.

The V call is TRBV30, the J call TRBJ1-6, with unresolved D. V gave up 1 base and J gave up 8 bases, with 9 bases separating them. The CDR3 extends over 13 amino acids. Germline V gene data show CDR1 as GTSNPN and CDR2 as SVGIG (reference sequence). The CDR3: CAWSAVPDSPLHF. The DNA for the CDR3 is TGTGCCTGGAGTGCCGTTCCCGATTCACCCCTCCACTTT. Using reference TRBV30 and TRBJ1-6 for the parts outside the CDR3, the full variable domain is SQTIHQWPATLVQPVGSPLSLECTVEGTSNPNLYWYRQAAGRGLQLLFYSVGIGQISSEVPQNLSASRPQDRQFILSSKKLLLSDSGFYLCAWSAVPDSPLHFGNGTRLTVT.

CDR3: CASRWDRNTGELFF. The CDR3 DNA follows: TGTGCCAGTAGATGGGACAGAAACACCGGGGAGCTGTTTTTT. The V gene is TRBV19, the J gene TRBJ2-2; 7 bases map to TRBD1. This CDR3 has 14 residues. In germline, CDR1 is LNHDA, CDR2 SQIVND (reference sequence). V lost 6 bases and J lost 2; bases outside the gene matches: 3.

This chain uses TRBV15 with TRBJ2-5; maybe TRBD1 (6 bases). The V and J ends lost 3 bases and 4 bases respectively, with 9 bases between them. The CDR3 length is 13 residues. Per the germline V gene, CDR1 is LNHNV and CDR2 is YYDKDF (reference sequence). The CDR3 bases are TGTGCCACCAGCAGGTTACAGGGAGAGACCCAGTACTTC. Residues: CATSRLQGETQYF. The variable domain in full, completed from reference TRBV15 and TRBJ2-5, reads DAMVIQNPRYQVTQFGKPVTLSCSQTLNHNVMYWYQQKSSQAPKLLFHYYDKDFNNEADTPDNFQSRRPNTSFCFLDIRSPGLGDTAMYLCATSRLQGETQYFGPGTRLLVL.